The 7 T cell receptor beta chains given below trace back to one sample, sequenced in a study of cytomegalovirus exposure and HLA in healthy donors. A multiplex PCR was run with 60 Vbeta primers and 13 Jbeta primers. Measured with immunoSEQ multiplex PCR; TCRdb has only the in-frame clones, and not every one. The sample includes a few hundred thousand clones, approximately 83% of them seen just once. The sample taken for sequencing was PBMCs. The receptors originated from a girl aged 10 to 17 in good health and CMV-seronegative.

This clone has only one observation. The chain combines TRBV6-5 with TRBJ1-1, with a tentative D call TRBD1 (6 bases). The CDR3 covers 15 residues. With 7 bases removed from V and 1 base from J, the gap between germline ends came to 16 bases. CDR1 and CDR2 from the germline V gene are MNHEY and SVGAGI. The CDR3 nucleotides are TGTGCCAGCATCGCACAGGGCCTACCGAACACTGAAGCTTTCTTT. It specifies CASIAQGLPNTEAFF.

This sequence joins TRBV7-2 and TRBJ2-7; 7 positions match TRBD1. Germline V lookup: CDR1 SGHTA, CDR2 FQGNSA. V lost 2 bases, J lost 3 bases, and 1 base stayed unmatched. The CDR3 is 13 amino acids. CDR3 in amino acids: CASSLNRGYEQYF. The CDR3 DNA reads TGTGCCAGCAGCTTAAACAGGGGCTACGAGCAGTACTTC. Supplemented by reference TRBV7-2 and TRBJ2-7, the full variable domain reads GAGVSQSPSNKVTEKGKDVELRCDPISGHTALYWYRQSLGQGLEFLIYFQGNSAPDKSGLPSDRFSAERTGGSVSTLTIQRTQQEDSAVYLCASSLNRGYEQYFGPGTRLTVT.

The genes are TRBV10-3 and TRBJ1-5; D perhaps matches TRBD1 (5 bases). V was trimmed by 4 bases and J by 10 bases, leaving 20 bases between them. CDR3 length equals 15 residues. Looked up from germline, CDR1 is ENHRY and CDR2 is SYGVKD. Written as DNA, the CDR3 is TGTGCCATCAGTGCGGGGGTAGAGGAGGCTGATCCCCAGCATTTT. This gives the protein CAISAGVEEADPQHF.

This clone was picked up a small number of times. The chain combines TRBV5-1 with TRBJ1-4, with TRBD1 identical over 8 bases. Germline CDR1 SGHRS, CDR2 YFSETQ. V shed 4 bases and J 8 bases; nucleotides not matched to a gene: 13. CDR3 length: 16 amino acids. As DNA, the CDR3 is TGCGCCAGCAGCGCGGGACAGGTCACAGGGCGAGAAAAACTGTTTTTT. It is translated as CASSAGQVTGREKLFF.

This clone was picked up a small number of times. The chain joins TRBV6-5 to TRBJ2-7; D is uncertain. V was cut by 2 bases and J by 2 bases, with 13 bases left in between. Germline lookup yields CDR1 MNHEY and CDR2 SVGAGI. This CDR3 region has 15 residues. The CDR3 here is CASSYGREVPYEQYF. CDR3 nucleotides: TGTGCCAGCAGTTACGGTCGAGAGGTCCCCTACGAGCAGTACTTC.

V and J are TRBV4-2 and TRBJ2-2; 8 bases line up with TRBD2. The CDR3 consists of 20 residues. Germline V gene lookup returns CDR1 LGHNA and CDR2 YNFKEQ. With V trimmed by 0 bases and J by 3 bases, 15 bases remained unmatched. CDR3 loop: CASSQDHRSRGGYYTGELFF. CDR3 bases: TGTGCCAGCAGCCAAGATCATCGTTCTCGGGGGGGGTATTACACCGGGGAGCTGTTTTTT.

The chain is built from TRBV5-5 and TRBJ1-2, with D maybe TRBD1 (6 bases). The germline V gene has CDR1 SGHKS and CDR2 YYEKEE (reference sequence). V lost 4 bases, J lost 4 bases, and 20 bases lay in between. The length of the CDR3 is 16 residues. For the CDR3, the DNA is TGTGCCAGCAGCATATTAGACCGGGACAAGATCTATGGCTACACCTTC. It specifies CASSILDRDKIYGYTF.